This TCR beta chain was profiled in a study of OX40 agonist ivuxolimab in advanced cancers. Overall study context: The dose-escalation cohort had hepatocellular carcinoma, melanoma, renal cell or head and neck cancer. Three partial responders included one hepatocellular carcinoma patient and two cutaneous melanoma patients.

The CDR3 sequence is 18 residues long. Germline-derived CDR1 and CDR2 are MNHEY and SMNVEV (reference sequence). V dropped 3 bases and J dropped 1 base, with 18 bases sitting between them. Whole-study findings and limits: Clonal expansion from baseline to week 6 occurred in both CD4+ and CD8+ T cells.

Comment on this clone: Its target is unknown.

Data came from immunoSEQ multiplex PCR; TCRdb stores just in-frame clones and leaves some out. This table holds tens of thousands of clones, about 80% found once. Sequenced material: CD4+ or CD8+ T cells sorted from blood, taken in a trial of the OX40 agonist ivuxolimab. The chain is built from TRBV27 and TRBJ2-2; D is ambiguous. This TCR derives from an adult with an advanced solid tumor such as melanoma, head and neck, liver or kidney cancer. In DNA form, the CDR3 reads TGTGCCAGCAGTTTTATTACTGACCTAAGAAGGAACACCGGGGAGCTGTTTTTT. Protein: CASSFITDLRRNTGELFF.